This paragraph reports one T cell receptor beta chain. There were TCR beta CDR3 regions amplified from RNA transcripts. Carried out on the TCR CDR3, a first-round RT-PCR used the HTBI primer set. TCRdb reanalysed the multiplex PCR reads using MiXCR and keeps one entry per CDR3 protein. The table lists about 98,000 distinct CDR3 sequences, around 42% of them singletons. Germline assignment: CDR1 ENHRY and CDR2 SYGVKD. The CDR3 length is 15 residues. Trimming stripped 6 bases from V and 5 bases from J, with 19 bases between. This sample is drawn from a study of T cells in Graves' hyperthyroidism and ophthalmopathy.

The source is a woman aged 25 to 39 with Graves' hyperthyroidism. Sequenced sample: peripheral blood or thyroid tissue (not recorded which). The chain has TRBV10-3 and TRBJ1-2; tentative D call: TRBD1 (6 bases). Here the CDR3 DNA reads TGTGCCATCAGAGCCGACAGGAAGGGGGGGTATGGCTACACCTTC. As protein: CAIRADRKGGYGYTF.